Below are 27 T cell receptor beta chains sequenced from a single sample in a study of beta chain features in type 1 diabetes. All of the isolated RNA was reverse transcribed, so expressed TCRB transcripts were sequenced. The table came from immunoSEQ multiplex PCR; TCRdb's copy has only in-frame clones and leaves some out. The sample lists about 330,000 clones, 11% occurring once. The sample was naive CD4+ T cells from blood. All receptors come from a woman under 40 in good health.

The chain links TRBV7-2 to TRBJ2-7; D not resolved. This CDR3 has 14 amino acids. CDR1 is SGHTA and CDR2 is FQGNSA in the germline V gene. V lost 1 base to trimming and J lost 3 bases, with 10 bases between them. As DNA, the CDR3 is TGTGCCAGCAGCTTAGTAGACCTAGGCTACGAGCAGTACTTC. Protein product: CASSLVDLGYEQYF.

The chain combines TRBV2 with TRBJ1-2; 8 bases are shared with TRBD1. Germline values: CDR1 SNHLY, CDR2 FYNNEI. Trimming cost V 2 bases and J 7 bases; bases outside gene matches: 9. The CDR3 length is 15 residues. CDR3 coding DNA: TGTGCCAGCAGTGAACTCCCAGGACAGGGCCGTGGCTACACCTTC. This translates into CASSELPGQGRGYTF.

V and J are TRBV9 and TRBJ1-2; D perhaps matches TRBD1 (6 bases). The CDR3 totals 14 residues. Trimming stripped 3 bases from V and 4 bases from J, with 13 bases between. CDR1 and CDR2 (germline): SGDLS, YYNGEE. The CDR3, as DNA: TGTGCCAGCAGCGGGCCCAGGGGAGCCTATGGCTACACCTTC. This gives the protein CASSGPRGAYGYTF.

V is TRBV14 and J is TRBJ2-5; 9 nucleotides align to TRBD2. Germline V gene data show CDR1 as SGHDN and CDR2 as FVKESK. This CDR3 contains 17 residues. After removal of 4 bases from V and 4 bases from J, the junction contained 13 bases not matched to a gene. CDR3 DNA: TGTGCCAGCAGCCGACCCTGGGTAGCGGGAGTGAGAGAGACCCAGTACTTC. Amino acid sequence: CASSRPWVAGVRETQYF.

The genes are TRBV4-3 and TRBJ2-2, with 11 positions matching TRBD2. This CDR3 is built from 16 residues. The V gene end was trimmed by 7 bases and the J gene end by 3 bases; junction bases not matched to a gene: 7. In germline, CDR1 is LGHNA, CDR2 YSLEER. In DNA form, the CDR3 reads TGCGCCAGCACCCCCGGGACTAGCGGTTACACCGGGGAGCTGTTTTTT. This encodes CASTPGTSGYTGELFF.

This clone has a handful of counts. The chain is built from TRBV9 and TRBJ2-1; TRBD2 matches at 7 bases. CDR3 size: 15 residues. Trimming took 0 bases from V and 8 from J; bases not matched to a gene: 8. Germline V gene data show CDR1 as SGDLS and CDR2 as YYNGEE. CDR3 protein: CASSVGGGRVDEQFF. CDR3 bases: TGTGCCAGCAGCGTAGGCGGCGGGAGAGTGGATGAGCAGTTCTTC.

This clone has a handful of counts. The V call is TRBV15, the J call TRBJ2-1, with D possibly matching TRBD1 (5 bases). Germline V gene data show CDR1 as LNHNV and CDR2 as YYDKDF (reference sequence). The V and J ends lost 5 bases and 0 bases respectively, with 14 bases between them. The length of the CDR3 is 16 residues. CDR3 bases: TGTGCCACCAGCGGATCGGACATCCGCTCCTACAATGAGCAGTTCTTC. It translates to CATSGSDIRSYNEQFF.

V gene TRBV28 combines with J gene TRBJ1-5; D is undetermined. Germline V gene sequence: CDR1 MDHEN, CDR2 SYDVKM. The CDR3 length is 14 residues. CDR3 residues: CGTTTGYSNQPQHF. CDR3 DNA: TGTGGCACTACAACGGGGTATAGCAATCAGCCCCAGCATTTT.

CDR3 amino acids: CASSLGAGGKETQYF. Here the CDR3 DNA reads TGTGCCAGCAGCCTTGGGGCAGGGGGAAAAGAGACCCAGTACTTC. V gene TRBV7-9 combines with J gene TRBJ2-5; 7 nucleotides align to TRBD1. Germline CDR1 is SEHNR and CDR2 is FQNEAQ (reference sequence). V dropped 5 bases and J dropped 3; count of bases not matched to a gene: 9. The CDR3 is 15 residues long.

This clone was found a few times. This chain connects TRBV30 to TRBJ1-1; D is uncertain. CDR3 length: 14 residues. V gave up 0 bases and J gave up 4 bases, with 12 bases separating them. Germline CDR1 is GTSNPN and CDR2 is SVGIG (reference sequence). CDR3 loop: CAWSVTGVVTEAFF. The CDR3 nucleotides are TGTGCCTGGAGTGTAACCGGGGTTGTCACTGAAGCTTTCTTT.

This clone was recorded a few times. This sample also contains other DNA sequences that code for the same CDR3. The genes are TRBV9 and TRBJ2-1; D remains unclear. The V gene's germline CDR1 is SGDLS and CDR2 YYNGEE. V lost 0 bases and J 0 bases, leaving 7 bases between the germline ends. This CDR3 is 15 amino acids long. DNA for the CDR3: TGTGCCAGCAGCGTAGGGCAAAGCTCCTACAATGAGCAGTTCTTC. Amino acid sequence: CASSVGQSSYNEQFF.

This clone was picked up a small number of times. The chain links TRBV5-1 to TRBJ2-1; 8 bases line up with TRBD2. With 5 bases clipped from V and 2 bases from J, the junction kept 6 bases outside the gene matches. Germline CDR1 SGHRS, CDR2 YFSETQ. The CDR3 extends over 15 amino acids. CDR3 sequence: CASSSFSGTYNEQFF. The DNA for the CDR3 is TGCGCCAGCAGTTCCTTTAGCGGGACCTACAATGAGCAGTTCTTC.

This clone was seen a few times. In DNA, the CDR3 is TGTGCCAGCAGTACATCCGGGACTACCGCCGCCGGGGAGCTGTTTTTT. This gives the protein CASSTSGTTAAGELFF. V gene TRBV27 combines with J gene TRBJ2-2; TRBD2 matches 7 bases. After removal of 5 bases from V and 6 bases from J, the junction contained 12 bases not matched to a gene. The CDR3 runs to 16 residues. CDR1 is MNHEY, CDR2 SMNVEV, per germline (reference sequence).

The gene calls are TRBV5-1 and TRBJ1-1; TRBD1 matches at 8 bases. V shed 4 bases, J shed 7 bases, and the junction held 3 bases outside the gene matches. The germline CDR1 and CDR2 sequences are SGHRS and YFSETQ. The CDR3 totals 12 residues. The CDR3 bases are TGCGCCAGCAGCCTCGGACAGGGTGAAGCTTTCTTT. Protein product: CASSLGQGEAFF.

This chain uses TRBV7-2 with TRBJ2-5; 8 nucleotides match TRBD2. Trimming at V came to 5 bases and at J to 2 bases, leaving 10 bases not matched to a gene. Germline values: CDR1 SGHTA, CDR2 FQGNSA. This CDR3 contains 16 residues. The CDR3 loop reads CASSLNLAGKQETQYF. The DNA for the CDR3 is TGTGCCAGCAGCCTGAATCTAGCGGGTAAACAAGAGACCCAGTACTTC.

V gene TRBV28 combines with J gene TRBJ1-1, with D hard to call. The CDR3 length is 13 residues. CDR1 and CDR2 from the germline V gene are MDHEN and SYDVKM. Deletions cut 2 bases from V and 4 bases from J, with 8 bases between. The CDR3 here is CASSLLRVTEAFF. For the CDR3, the DNA is TGTGCCAGCAGTTTACTGCGCGTCACTGAAGCTTTCTTT.

In its sample, this clone was seen a few times. This chain joins TRBV29-1 and TRBJ1-2; D call uncertain. Germline assignment: CDR1 SQVTM and CDR2 ANQGSEA. V lost 1 base to trimming and J lost 4 bases, with 10 bases between them. This CDR3 is 13 amino acids long. The CDR3 coding sequence is TGCAGCGTTGAAGTCCCGGCGGTCTATGGCTACACCTTC. Protein product: CSVEVPAVYGYTF. The entire variable domain, with the rest obtained from reference TRBV29-1 and TRBJ1-2, is as follows: SAVISQKPSRDICQRGTSLTIQCQVDSQVTMMFWYRQQPGQSLTLIATANQGSEATYESGFVIDKFPISRPNLTFSTLTVSNMSPEDSSIYLCSVEVPAVYGYTFGSGTRLTVV.

The chain carries TRBV7-8 and TRBJ2-3, with TRBD2 matching 10 bases. The junction had 10 bases not matched to a gene; V was cut back by 5 bases and J by 11 bases. The CDR3 sequence is 14 residues long. The V gene's germline CDR1 is SGHVS and CDR2 FQNEAQ. The CDR3 DNA is TGTGCCAGCAGCCCAGCGGGAGGGCCGCCAAAGCAGTATTTT. Its translation is CASSPAGGPPKQYF.

This clone was seen more than once but under ten times. The V and J genes are TRBV6-5 and TRBJ2-6, with a possible D match to TRBD1 (6 bases). The CDR3 consists of 15 residues. Per germline, CDR1 MNHEY and CDR2 SVGAGI. Trimming took off 6 bases at V and 2 bases at J, with 11 bases between the two ends. The DNA for the CDR3 is TGTGCCAGCAGGTTCAGGGGTGCTGGGGCCAACGTCCTGACTTTC. This translates into CASRFRGAGANVLTF.

This clone was found a few times. V and J are TRBV25-1 and TRBJ2-1; 9 positions agree with TRBD2. Losses at the gene ends were 0 bases for V and 4 bases for J; bases not matched to a gene: 7. The CDR3 covers 17 residues. Germline V gene data show CDR1 as MGHDK and CDR2 as SYGVNS. The CDR3: CASSEYVAAGGYNEQFF. CDR3 coding DNA: TGTGCCAGCAGTGAATATGTGGCAGCGGGAGGTTACAATGAGCAGTTCTTC.

V is TRBV7-9 and J is TRBJ2-5; D call uncertain. CDR1 and CDR2 (germline): SEHNR, FQNEAQ (reference sequence). The V gene lost 6 bases and the J gene lost 5 bases, with 7 bases spanning the gap. The CDR3 runs to 11 residues. The CDR3 bases are TGTGCCAGCAGATTGGGCGAGACCCAGTACTTC. Encoded protein: CASRLGETQYF.

This clone was seen a handful of times. The chain carries TRBV4-2 and TRBJ2-1, with TRBD1 identical over 7 bases. V shed 1 base and J 5 bases; nucleotides not matched to a gene: 5. CDR1 is LGHNA and CDR2 is YNFKEQ in the germline V gene. This CDR3 has 15 amino acids. The CDR3 region is CASSQAGQGDNEQFF. The CDR3 nucleotides are TGTGCCAGCAGCCAAGCTGGTCAGGGGGACAATGAGCAGTTCTTC.

This sequence joins TRBV7-9 and TRBJ2-1; TRBD2 matches 10 bases. The trim removed 2 bases at V and 15 bases at J, leaving 7 bases unmatched. The germline gives CDR1 SEHNR, CDR2 FQNEAQ (reference sequence). CDR3 length equals 13 residues. The CDR3 coding sequence is TGTGCCAGCAGCTTATTACTAGCGGGGAGGGCGTTCTTC. It translates to CASSLLLAGRAFF.

As for this clone: This sample includes further DNA sequences coding for the same CDR3. V is TRBV7-3 and J is TRBJ2-1; maybe TRBD2 (6 bases). In germline, CDR1 is SGHTA, CDR2 FQGTGA. V was trimmed by 1 base and J by 0 bases, leaving 10 bases between them. The CDR3 length is 16 residues. CDR3 protein: CASSLISGSSYNEQFF. The CDR3 DNA reads as TGTGCCAGCAGCTTAATTAGCGGAAGCTCCTACAATGAGCAGTTCTTC.

The chain has TRBV7-9 and TRBJ2-5; TRBD1 matches 9 bases. Germline loops: CDR1 SEHNR, CDR2 FQNEAQ (reference sequence). V gave up 5 bases and J gave up 5 bases; unmatched junction bases: 6. CDR3 length equals 14 residues. CDR3 coding DNA: TGTGCCAGCAGCCTCACAGGGGGCGAGGAGACCCAGTACTTC. Its translation: CASSLTGGEETQYF. Looking up the rest from reference TRBV7-9 and TRBJ2-5 gives the full variable domain: DTGVSQNPRHKITKRGQNVTFRCDPISEHNRLYWYRQTLGQGPEFLTYFQNEAQLEKSRLLSDRFSAERPKGSFSTLEIQRTEQGDSAMYLCASSLTGGEETQYFGPGTRLLVL.

V usage is TRBV19 and J usage is TRBJ2-3; 12 bases map to TRBD2. V dropped 3 bases and J dropped 6; count of bases not matched to a gene: 7. Germline CDR1 reads LNHDA; CDR2 reads SQIVND (reference sequence). The CDR3 has 16 amino acids. The CDR3 reads CASSIGLAGFLDTQYF. CDR3 in DNA: TGTGCCAGTAGTATTGGACTAGCGGGATTTCTCGATACGCAGTATTTT.

The chain uses TRBV6-1 and TRBJ2-1, with 8 bases aligning to TRBD1. The CDR3 contains 13 residues. Germline V gene lookup returns CDR1 MNHNS and CDR2 SASEGT. The CDR3 protein is CGSSGQVSNEQFF. CDR3 DNA sequence: TGTGGGAGCTCGGGACAGGTTAGCAATGAGCAGTTCTTC.